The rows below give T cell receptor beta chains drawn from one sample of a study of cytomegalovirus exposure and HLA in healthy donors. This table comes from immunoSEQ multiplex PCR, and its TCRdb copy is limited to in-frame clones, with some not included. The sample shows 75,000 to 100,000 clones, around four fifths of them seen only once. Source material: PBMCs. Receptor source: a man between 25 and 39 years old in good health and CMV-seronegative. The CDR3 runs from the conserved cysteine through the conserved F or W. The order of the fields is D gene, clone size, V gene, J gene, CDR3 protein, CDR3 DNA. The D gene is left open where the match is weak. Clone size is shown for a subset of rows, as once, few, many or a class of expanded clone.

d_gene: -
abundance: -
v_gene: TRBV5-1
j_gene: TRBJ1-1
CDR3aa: CASTLESAGTEAFF
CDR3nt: TGCGCCAGCACTCTGGAGTCTGCGGGGACTGAAGCTTTCTTT

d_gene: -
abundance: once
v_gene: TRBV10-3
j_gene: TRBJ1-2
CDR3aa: CAISGQGMAYGYTF
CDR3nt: TGTGCCATCAGTGGGCAGGGGATGGCCTATGGCTACACCTTC

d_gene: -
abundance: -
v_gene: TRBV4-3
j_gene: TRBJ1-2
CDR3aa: CASSQDGRVAYGYTF
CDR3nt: TGCGCCAGCAGCCAAGATGGGAGGGTGGCCTATGGCTACACCTTC

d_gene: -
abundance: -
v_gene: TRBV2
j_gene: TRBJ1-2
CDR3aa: CASRQVPGGYTF
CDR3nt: TGTGCCAGTCGACAGGTCCCCGGGGGCTACACCTTC

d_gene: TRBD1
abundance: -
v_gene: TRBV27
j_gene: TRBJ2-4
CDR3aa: CASSSPGQGLAKNIQYF
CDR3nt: TGTGCCAGCAGTTCCCCGGGACAGGGCTTAGCCAAAAACATTCAGTACTTC

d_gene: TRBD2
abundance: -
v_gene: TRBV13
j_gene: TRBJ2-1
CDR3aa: CATLRRGGRVDEQFF
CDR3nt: TGTGCCACCCTTCGAAGGGGCGGGAGGGTCGATGAGCAGTTCTTC

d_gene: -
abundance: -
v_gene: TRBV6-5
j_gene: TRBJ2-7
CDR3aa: CASSYGGEQYF
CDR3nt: TGTGCCAGCAGTTACGGAGGCGAGCAGTACTTC

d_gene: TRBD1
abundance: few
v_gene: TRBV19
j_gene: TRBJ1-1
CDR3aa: CASGQGLGTEAFF
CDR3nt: TGTGCCAGTGGACAGGGACTTGGTACTGAAGCTTTCTTT

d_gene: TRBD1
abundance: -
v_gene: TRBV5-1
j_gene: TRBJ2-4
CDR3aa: CASSSGTGYNIQYF
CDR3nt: TGCGCCAGCAGTTCCGGGACAGGGTACAACATTCAGTACTTC

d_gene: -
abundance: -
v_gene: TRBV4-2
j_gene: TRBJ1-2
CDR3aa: CASSQVLLIGGNYGYTF
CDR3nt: TGTGCCAGCAGCCAAGTGCTCCTCATTGGGGGGAACTATGGCTACACCTTC

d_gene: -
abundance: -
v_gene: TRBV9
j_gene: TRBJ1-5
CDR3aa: CASSPGQNQPQHF
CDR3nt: TGTGCCAGCAGCCCAGGTCAGAATCAGCCCCAGCATTTT

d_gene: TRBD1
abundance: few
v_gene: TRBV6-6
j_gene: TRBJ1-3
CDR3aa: CASSFGTGGGNTIYF
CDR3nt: TGTGCCAGCAGTTTTGGGACAGGGGGTGGAAACACCATATATTTT

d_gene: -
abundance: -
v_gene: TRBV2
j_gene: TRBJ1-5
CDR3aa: CASRGWSNQPQHF
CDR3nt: TGTGCCAGCCGGGGGTGGAGCAATCAGCCCCAGCATTTT

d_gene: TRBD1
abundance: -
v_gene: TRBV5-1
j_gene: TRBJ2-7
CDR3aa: CASSPTGGGYEQYF
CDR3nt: TGCGCCAGCAGCCCCACAGGGGGCGGGTACGAGCAGTACTTC

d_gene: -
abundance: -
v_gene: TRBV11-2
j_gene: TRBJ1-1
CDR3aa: CASSLEGAGYDTEAFF
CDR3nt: TGTGCCAGCAGCTTAGAAGGGGCAGGGTACGACACTGAAGCTTTCTTT

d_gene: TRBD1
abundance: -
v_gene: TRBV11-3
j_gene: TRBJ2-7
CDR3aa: CASSKFSGQGIGEQYF
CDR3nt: TGTGCCAGCAGCAAGTTTTCGGGACAGGGAATTGGCGAGCAGTACTTC

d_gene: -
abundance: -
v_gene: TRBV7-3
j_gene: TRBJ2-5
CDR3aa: CASSLRATQETQYF
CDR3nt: TGTGCCAGCAGCTTAAGGGCTACCCAAGAGACCCAGTACTTC

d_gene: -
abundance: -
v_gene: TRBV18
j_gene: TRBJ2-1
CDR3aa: CASSPQAGGPREQFF
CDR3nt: TGTGCCAGCTCACCACAGGCGGGTGGGCCACGGGAGCAGTTCTTC

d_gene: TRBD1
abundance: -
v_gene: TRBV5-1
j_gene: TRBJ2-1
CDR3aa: CASIFGTGNRNEQFF
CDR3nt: TGCGCCAGCATTTTTGGGACAGGGAATAGGAATGAGCAGTTCTTC

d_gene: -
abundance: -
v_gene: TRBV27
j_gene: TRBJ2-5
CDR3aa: CASSPLKQETQYF
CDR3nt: TGTGCCAGCAGTCCGCTAAAACAAGAGACCCAGTACTTC

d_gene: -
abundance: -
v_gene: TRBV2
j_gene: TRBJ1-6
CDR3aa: CASSEDSLINSPLHF
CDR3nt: TGTGCCAGCAGTGAAGATAGTCTGATTAATTCACCCCTCCACTTT

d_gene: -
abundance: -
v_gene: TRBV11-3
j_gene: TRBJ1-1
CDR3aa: CASSFGTQGEAFF
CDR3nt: TGTGCCAGCAGCTTCGGGACACAAGGTGAAGCTTTCTTT

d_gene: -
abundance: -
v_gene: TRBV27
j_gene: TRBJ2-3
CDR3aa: CASSFLGRTDTQYF
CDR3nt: TGTGCCAGCAGTTTTTTAGGGAGGACAGATACGCAGTATTTT

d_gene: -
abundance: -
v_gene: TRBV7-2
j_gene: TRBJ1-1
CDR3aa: CASSLASQGSEAFF
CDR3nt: TGTGCCAGCAGCTTAGCGAGTCAGGGGTCTGAAGCTTTCTTT

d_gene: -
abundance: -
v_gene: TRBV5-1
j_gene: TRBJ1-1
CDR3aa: CASSATDGDTEAFF
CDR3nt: TGCGCCAGCAGCGCGACGGACGGGGACACTGAAGCTTTCTTT

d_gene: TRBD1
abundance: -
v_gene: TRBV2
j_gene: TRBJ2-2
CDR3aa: CAQIGQGNTGELFF
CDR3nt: TGTGCGCAGATAGGACAGGGCAACACCGGGGAGCTGTTTTTT

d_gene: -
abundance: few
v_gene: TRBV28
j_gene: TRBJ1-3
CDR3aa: CASSVLLQGSGNTIYF
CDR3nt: TGTGCCAGCAGTGTTCTCCTACAGGGCTCTGGAAACACCATATATTTT

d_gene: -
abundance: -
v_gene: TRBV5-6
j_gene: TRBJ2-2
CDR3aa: CASSPVGRGRTGELFF
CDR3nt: TGTGCCAGCAGCCCGGTCGGCAGGGGCCGGACCGGGGAGCTGTTTTTT

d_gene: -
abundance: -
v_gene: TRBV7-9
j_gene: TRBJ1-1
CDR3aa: CASSLDAGEAFF
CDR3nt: TGTGCCAGCAGCTTGGACGCGGGTGAAGCTTTCTTT

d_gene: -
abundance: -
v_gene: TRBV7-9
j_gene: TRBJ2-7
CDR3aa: CASSRQDSYEQYF
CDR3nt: TGTGCCAGCAGCCGTCAGGACTCCTACGAGCAGTACTTC

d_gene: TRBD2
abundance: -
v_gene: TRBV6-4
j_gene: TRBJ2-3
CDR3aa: CASSRLAGEGDTQYF
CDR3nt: TGTGCCAGCAGTCGACTAGCGGGGGAAGGAGATACGCAGTATTTT

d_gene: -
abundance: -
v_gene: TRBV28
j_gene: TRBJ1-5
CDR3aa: CASSLDGPAGSQPQHF
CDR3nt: TGTGCCAGCAGTTTAGATGGTCCGGCGGGCAGTCAGCCCCAGCATTTT

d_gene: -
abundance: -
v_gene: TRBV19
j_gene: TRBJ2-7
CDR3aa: CASREGQRDEQYF
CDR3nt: TGTGCCAGTAGGGAGGGACAGAGGGACGAGCAGTACTTC

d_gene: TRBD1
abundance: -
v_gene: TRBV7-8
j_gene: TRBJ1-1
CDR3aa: CASSLAGQGNTEAFF
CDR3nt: TGTGCCAGCAGCTTAGCGGGACAGGGGAACACTGAAGCTTTCTTT

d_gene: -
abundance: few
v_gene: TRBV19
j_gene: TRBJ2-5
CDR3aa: CASSPVRGETQYF
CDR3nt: TGTGCCAGTAGTCCCGTCCGAGGAGAGACCCAGTACTTC

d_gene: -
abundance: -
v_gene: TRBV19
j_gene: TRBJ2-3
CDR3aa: CASSMLRPSSTDTQYF
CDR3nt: TGTGCCAGTAGTATGTTGCGGCCAAGCAGCACAGATACGCAGTATTTT

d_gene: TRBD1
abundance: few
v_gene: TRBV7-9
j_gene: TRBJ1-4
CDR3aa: CASSPQAGGRGEKLFF
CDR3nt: TGTGCCAGCAGCCCGCAGGCAGGGGGACGGGGTGAAAAACTGTTTTTT

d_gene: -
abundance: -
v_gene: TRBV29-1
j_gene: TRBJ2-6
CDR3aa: CSVEGWAGGVRSGANVLTF
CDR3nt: TGCAGCGTTGAAGGTTGGGCAGGAGGGGTTCGCTCTGGGGCCAACGTCCTGACTTTC

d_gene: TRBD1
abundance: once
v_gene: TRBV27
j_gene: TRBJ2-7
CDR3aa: CASSPRQGGEQYF
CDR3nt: TGTGCCAGCAGTCCCCGACAGGGGGGAGAGCAGTACTTC

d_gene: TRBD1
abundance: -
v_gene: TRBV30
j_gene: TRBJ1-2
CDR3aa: CACLSPPGQGEYGYTF
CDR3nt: TGTGCCTGCCTTAGCCCCCCGGGACAGGGGGAATATGGCTACACCTTC

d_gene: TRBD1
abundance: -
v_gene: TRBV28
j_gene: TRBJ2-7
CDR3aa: CASSSGQGYEQYF
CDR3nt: TGTGCCAGCAGTTCAGGACAGGGCTACGAGCAGTACTTC

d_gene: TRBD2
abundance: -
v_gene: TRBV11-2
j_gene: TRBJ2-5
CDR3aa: CASSPGLAGETQYF
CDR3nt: TGTGCCAGCAGCCCGGGACTAGCGGGAGAGACCCAGTACTTC

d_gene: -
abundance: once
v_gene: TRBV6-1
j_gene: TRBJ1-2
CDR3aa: CASSEAQGDRGYTF
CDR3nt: TGTGCCAGCAGTGAAGCCCAAGGGGATCGGGGCTACACCTTC

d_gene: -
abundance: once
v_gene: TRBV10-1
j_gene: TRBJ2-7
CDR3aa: CASSDSRGSVEQYF
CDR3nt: TGCGCCAGCAGTGATTCTAGGGGGTCGGTCGAGCAGTACTTC

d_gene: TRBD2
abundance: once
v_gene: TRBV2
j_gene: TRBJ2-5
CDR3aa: CASRVGLAGQETQYF
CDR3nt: TGTGCCAGCAGGGTAGGACTAGCGGGACAAGAGACCCAGTACTTC

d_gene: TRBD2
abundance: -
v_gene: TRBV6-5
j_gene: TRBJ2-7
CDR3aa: CASSSLGGSTNEQYF
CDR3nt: TGTGCCAGCAGCTCCTTAGGCGGGAGTACGAACGAGCAGTACTTC

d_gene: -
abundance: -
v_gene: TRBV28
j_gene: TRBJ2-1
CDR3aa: CASSSPGVSYNEQFF
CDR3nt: TGTGCCAGCAGTTCACCCGGGGTCTCCTACAATGAGCAGTTCTTC

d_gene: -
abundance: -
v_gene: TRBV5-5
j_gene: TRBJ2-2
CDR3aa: CASSLGPDLWAGELFF
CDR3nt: TGTGCCAGCAGCTTAGGGCCGGACTTATGGGCCGGGGAGCTGTTTTTT

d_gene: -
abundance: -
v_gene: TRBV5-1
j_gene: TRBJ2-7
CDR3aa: CASSGASGSPDEQYF
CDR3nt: TGCGCCAGCAGCGGTGCATCAGGGTCCCCCGACGAGCAGTACTTC

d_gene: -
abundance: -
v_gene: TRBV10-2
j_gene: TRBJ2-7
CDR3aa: CASSDWLAGEQYF
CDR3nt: TGCGCCAGCAGTGATTGGCTAGCTGGGGAGCAGTACTTC

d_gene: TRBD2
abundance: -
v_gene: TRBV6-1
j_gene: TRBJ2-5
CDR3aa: CASSVGGRQETQYF
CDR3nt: TGTGCCAGCAGTGTGGGGGGGAGACAAGAGACCCAGTACTTC

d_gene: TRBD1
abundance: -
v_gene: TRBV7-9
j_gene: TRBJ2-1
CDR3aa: CASSPGQGAGAARDNEQFF
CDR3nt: TGTGCCAGCAGCCCAGGACAGGGGGCCGGAGCAGCCAGGGACAATGAGCAGTTCTTC

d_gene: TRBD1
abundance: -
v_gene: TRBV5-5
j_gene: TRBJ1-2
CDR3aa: CASSPGTGVYGYTF
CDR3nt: TGTGCCAGCAGCCCCGGGACAGGAGTTTATGGCTACACCTTC

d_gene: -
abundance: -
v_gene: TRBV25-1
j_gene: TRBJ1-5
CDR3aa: CASRADTGQEHF
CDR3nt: TGTGCCAGCAGGGCGGATACAGGGCAGGAACATTTT